A selection of T cell receptor beta chains follows, all from one sample in a study of monozygotic twins with inflammatory bowel disease. TCRdb re-called the 5' RACE reads and shows each CDR3 protein once, DNA omitted. Its table records about 330,000 distinct CDR3 sequences. Specimen: blood. These receptors all come from a human donor with ulcerative colitis or Crohn's disease, or a healthy co-twin of an affected twin (not recorded which). Each CDR3 is given with its conserved first and last residue.

j_call v_call cdr3_aa
TRBJ2-3 TRBV11-2 CASSLGYAGGTDTQYF
TRBJ2-3 TRBV6-1 CASSSVGLDYTQYF
TRBJ1-1 TRBV27 CASSAHRDLRNTEAFF
TRBJ1-2 TRBV10-1 CASSESRARLDGYTF
TRBJ2-7 TRBV5-1 CASSGGAGPSYEQYF
TRBJ2-7 TRBV21-1 CASSDTGLYEQYF
TRBJ2-1 TRBV20-1 CSASSGEGLNEQFF
TRBJ1-5 TRBV19 CASSIDGWDRDWFYSNQPQHF
TRBJ1-4 TRBV5-1 CASSSGTGAVANEKLFF
TRBJ1-1 TRBV6-6 CASSKDSEAFF
TRBJ2-1 TRBV6-2/TRBV6-3 CASSRMGTTPNEQFF
TRBJ1-2 TRBV20-1 CSAISRANYGYTF
TRBJ2-5 TRBV7-9 CASSPALASGGTQYF
TRBJ2-5 TRBV5-1 CASSAGEGLETQYF
TRBJ1-5 TRBV2 CASTPRDNHQPQHF
TRBJ1-1 TRBV15 CATSRPGREAFF
TRBJ1-1 TRBV30 CAYIPGRSGAEAFF
TRBJ2-1 TRBV12-2 CASRLVGGSGNEQFF
TRBJ1-1 TRBV19 CASSIMVTLNTEAFF
TRBJ2-7 TRBV2 CATNTLTGTYEQYF
TRBJ1-1 TRBV14 CASSHPGSVLQGGAFF
TRBJ2-2 TRBV6-5 CASSYTWTRANTGELFF
TRBJ2-5 TRBV20-1 CSARSTVNQETQYF
TRBJ1-5 TRBV14 CASSRGGAQIGQPQHF
TRBJ2-3 TRBV5-1 CASSFAGGLDTQYF
TRBJ2-7 TRBV28 CASSLRGREQYF
TRBJ1-2 TRBV4-1 CASSQPTGAYGYTF
TRBJ2-1 TRBV10-3 CAISEGTYNEQFF
TRBJ2-1 TRBV27 CASSKIRLAGGSDEQFF
TRBJ1-1 TRBV18 CASRDQGDTEAFF
TRBJ1-1 TRBV5-1 CASSLNVNTEAFF
TRBJ2-5 TRBV20-1 CSAAPAATAQETQYF
TRBJ2-1 TRBV29-1 CSVGGTSGSAGNEQFF
TRBJ2-7 TRBV6-6 CASTYAVQGYEQYF
TRBJ2-2 TRBV12-3/TRBV12-4 CASRSRARQGSGELFF
TRBJ2-1 TRBV19 CASSMVTELFKNEQFF
TRBJ2-1 TRBV2 CASSEGLVPYNEQFF
TRBJ2-1 TRBV9 CASSVQAGDQGEQFF
TRBJ2-7 TRBV7-2 CASSLSPTERRVYEQYF
TRBJ1-3 TRBV6-1 CASTKGRDSGNTIYF
TRBJ2-6 TRBV6-5 CASSFDSTPSGANVLTF
TRBJ2-7 TRBV12-3/TRBV12-4 CASSLVWAYEQYF
TRBJ2-5 TRBV7-6 CASSSLPGQSGETQYF
TRBJ2-4 TRBV9 CASSVGALAKNIQYF
TRBJ1-6 TRBV5-4 CASSLDKGTNSPLHF
TRBJ1-6 TRBV5-1 CASSSLPGQDSPLHF
TRBJ2-4 TRBV28 CASRGRGAKNIQYF
TRBJ2-7 TRBV5-6 CASSLFQVGGHEQYF
TRBJ2-2 TRBV24-1 CATSDRSGTENTGELFF